The rows below give T cell receptor beta chains drawn from one sample of a study of regulatory T cells in long-lasting Graves disease. TCRdb reanalysed the multiplex PCR reads using MiXCR and keeps one entry per CDR3 protein. The sample lists around 450,000 distinct CDR3 sequences; 20% to 25% were seen once. The starting material was peripheral blood mononuclear cells (PBMCs), obtained when the disease was refractory, from a patient treated with antithyroid drugs. The source is a female donor with Graves disease. The CDR3 runs from the conserved cysteine through the conserved F or W. Fields, in order: clone size, V gene, J gene, CDR3 protein. Size values are once, few and many counts, or a class for expanded clones, and some rows have none.

size: many
V: TRBV19
J: TRBJ1-5
CDR3: CAISPTDSNQPQHF

size: once
V: TRBV20-1
J: TRBJ1-1
CDR3: CSARPSTRWNTEAFF

size: once
V: TRBV28
J: TRBJ2-1
CDR3: CASSTGAPEQFF

size: -
V: TRBV6-1
J: TRBJ1-2
CDR3: CATDGTGITDNYGYTF

size: -
V: TRBV5-5
J: TRBJ2-5
CDR3: CASSLAGQLETQYF

size: few
V: TRBV6-5
J: TRBJ2-3
CDR3: CASSYPGSVQDTQYF

size: many
V: TRBV29-1
J: TRBJ2-5
CDR3: CSVLQGKSQETQYF

size: -
V: TRBV7-2
J: TRBJ1-3
CDR3: CASSLVGGNSGNTIYF

size: -
V: TRBV29-1
J: TRBJ2-7
CDR3: CSVRREGYEQYF

size: few
V: TRBV29-1
J: TRBJ1-2
CDR3: CSAETGGSGYTF

size: few
V: TRBV20-1
J: TRBJ1-5
CDR3: CSARDADSYSNQPQHF

size: many
V: TRBV12-5
J: TRBJ1-1
CDR3: CASAPRDGNTEAFF

size: few
V: TRBV9
J: TRBJ2-7
CDR3: CASSGGTESYEQYF

size: -
V: TRBV30
J: TRBJ2-5
CDR3: CAWRVSWETQYF

size: -
V: TRBV7-8
J: TRBJ2-1
CDR3: CASSLVRGRNEQFF

size: few
V: TRBV15
J: TRBJ1-5
CDR3: CATSRSRQGEEPQHF

size: many
V: TRBV28
J: TRBJ1-2
CDR3: CASSPRGGGYTF

size: many
V: TRBV6-5
J: TRBJ1-5
CDR3: CASSYFGLGNQPQHF

size: -
V: TRBV7-9
J: TRBJ1-5
CDR3: CASSLCYGLVCPRHF